This T cell receptor beta chain came from a study of beta chain features in type 1 diabetes. Study overall: Age, gender and cell yields were alike across patients and healthy donors. The study, taken as a whole, reports: When Type 1 diabetes patients were examined, their TCRB CDR3s proved moderately but significantly shorter in all four CD4+ subsets. The analysis here could not establish whether HLA type shapes TCRB rearrangement. For type 1 diabetes patients, VDJ junctions showed fewer insertions and more deletions.

The ends were cut back, 0 bases at V and 4 bases at J, with 10 bases in the middle. In germline, CDR1 is SGHNT, CDR2 YYREEE (reference sequence). CDR3 length equals 14 residues. Sorting that relied on CD45RO/CCR7/CD25/CD127/CD95/CD27 yielded CD4+ naive, central memory, regulatory and stem cell-like memory cells. Worth noting for this clone: The target antigen is unknown.

Expressed TCRB transcripts got sequenced, as all isolated RNA was reverse transcribed. TCRdb's copy holds only in-frame clones and misses some; the assay was immunoSEQ multiplex PCR. In the table there are 300,000 to 450,000 clones, around 12% of which are singletons. The receptor was isolated from a woman in her late teens or twenties with type 1 diabetes. The J gene is TRBJ2-5, the V gene TRBV5-4; D perhaps matches TRBD2 (6 bases). Sample: naive CD4+ T cells from blood. The CDR3: CASSLALGGETQYF. The CDR3, as DNA: TGTGCCAGCAGCTTGGCCCTCGGGGGAGAGACCCAGTACTTC. Filled out from reference TRBV5-4 and TRBJ2-5, the complete variable domain reads ETGVTQSPTHLIKTRGQQVTLRCSSQSGHNTVSWYQQALGQGPQFIFQYYREEENGRGNFPPRFSGLQFPNYSSELNVNALELDDSALYLCASSLALGGETQYFGPGTRLLVL.